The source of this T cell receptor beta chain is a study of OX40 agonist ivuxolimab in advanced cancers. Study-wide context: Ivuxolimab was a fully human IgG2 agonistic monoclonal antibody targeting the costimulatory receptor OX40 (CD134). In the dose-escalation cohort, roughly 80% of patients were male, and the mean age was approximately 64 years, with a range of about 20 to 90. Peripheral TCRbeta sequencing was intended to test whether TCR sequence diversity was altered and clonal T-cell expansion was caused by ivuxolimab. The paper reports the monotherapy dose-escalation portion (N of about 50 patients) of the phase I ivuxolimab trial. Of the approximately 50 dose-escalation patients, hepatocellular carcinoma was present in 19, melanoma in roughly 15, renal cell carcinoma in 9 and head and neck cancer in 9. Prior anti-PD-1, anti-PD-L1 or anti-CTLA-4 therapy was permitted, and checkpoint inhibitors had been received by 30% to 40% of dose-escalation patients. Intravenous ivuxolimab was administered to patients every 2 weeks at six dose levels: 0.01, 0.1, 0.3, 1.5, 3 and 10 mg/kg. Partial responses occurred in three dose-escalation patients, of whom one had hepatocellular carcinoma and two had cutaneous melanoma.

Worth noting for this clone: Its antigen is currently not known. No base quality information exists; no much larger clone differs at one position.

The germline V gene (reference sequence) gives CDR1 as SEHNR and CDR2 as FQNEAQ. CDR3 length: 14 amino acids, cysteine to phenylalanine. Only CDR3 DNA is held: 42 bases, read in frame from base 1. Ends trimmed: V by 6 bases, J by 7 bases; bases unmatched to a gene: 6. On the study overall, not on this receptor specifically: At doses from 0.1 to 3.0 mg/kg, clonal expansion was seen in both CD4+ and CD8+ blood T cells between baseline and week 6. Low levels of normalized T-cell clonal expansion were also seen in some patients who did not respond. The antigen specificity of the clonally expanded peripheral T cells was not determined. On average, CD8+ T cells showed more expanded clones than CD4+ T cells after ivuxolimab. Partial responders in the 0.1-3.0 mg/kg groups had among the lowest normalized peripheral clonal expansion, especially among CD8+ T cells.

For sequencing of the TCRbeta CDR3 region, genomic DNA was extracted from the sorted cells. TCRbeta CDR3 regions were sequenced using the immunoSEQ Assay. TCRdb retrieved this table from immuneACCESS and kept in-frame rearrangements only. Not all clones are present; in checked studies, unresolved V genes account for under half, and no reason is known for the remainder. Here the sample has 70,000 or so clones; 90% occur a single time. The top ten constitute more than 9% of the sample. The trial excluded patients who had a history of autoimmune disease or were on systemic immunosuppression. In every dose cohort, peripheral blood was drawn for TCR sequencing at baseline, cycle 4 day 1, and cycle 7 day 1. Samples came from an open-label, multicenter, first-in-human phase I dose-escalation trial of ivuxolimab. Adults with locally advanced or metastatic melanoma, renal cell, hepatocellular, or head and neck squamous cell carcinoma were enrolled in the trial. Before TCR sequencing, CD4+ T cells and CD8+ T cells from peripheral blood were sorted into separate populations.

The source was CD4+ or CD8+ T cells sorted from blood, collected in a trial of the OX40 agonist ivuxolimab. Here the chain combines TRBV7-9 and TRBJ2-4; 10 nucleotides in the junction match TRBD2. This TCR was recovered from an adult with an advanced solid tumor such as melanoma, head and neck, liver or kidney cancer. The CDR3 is CASRPSGSFNIQYF. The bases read TGTGCCAGCAGACCTAGCGGGAGCTTTAACATTCAGTACTTC. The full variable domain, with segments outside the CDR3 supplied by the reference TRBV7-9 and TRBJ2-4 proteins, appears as DTGVSQNPRHKITKRGQNVTFRCDPISEHNRLYWYRQTLGQGPEFLTYFQNEAQLEKSRLLSDRFSAERPKGSFSTLEIQRTEQGDSAMYLCASRPSGSFNIQYFGAGTRLSVL.